This TCR beta chain derives from a study of CD8 T cells in Susac syndrome (dated by TCRdb to 2018 to 2020). Broadly, across the study: Repertoire sequencing was used to test whether CD8+ T cell activation and differentiation in Susac syndrome was antigen driven. Overall study results and their limits: The study acknowledged that relatively few individuals were included in the TCR sequencing and HLA analysis.

CDR3 length: 16 amino acids, cysteine to phenylalanine. Here the CDR3 DNA is all that survives: 48 bases in frame from base 1. Relative to germline, V is missing 6 bases and J is missing 4 bases, with 12 bases of the junction outside any gene match. CDR1 and CDR2, per the germline V gene (reference sequence), are DFQATT and SNEGSKA. RNA was extracted using the RNeasy kit, and about 0.45 to 1 ug of the RNA was reverse transcribed with random hexamers. The immunoSEQ multiplex PCR assay, which covers 54 Vbeta and 13 Jbeta segments, was used to amplify TCR beta CDR3 regions. PCR amplification bias was corrected using a synthetic template baseline for primer optimization and computational correction. The original pipeline was this. Reads were annotated to V, D and J genes per IMGT and analyzed with immunoSEQ Analyzer, keeping only productive sequences. Clonality was calculated as one minus the Shannon entropy normalized by log2 of the number of productive unique sequences. Public and private clones were assessed among the 100 most prevalent clones of each patient and control. Susac-specific clones were defined as absent from healthy and MS cohorts, some 1,000 published viral clones and other ImmuneACCESS disease sequences. Using fastp at Q25 and MiXCR, TCRdb reprocessed the public reads and kept productive beta chains. Entries are consolidated by CDR3 protein sequence, retaining the most common genes and DNA. The V and J calls shown here were made by TCRdb, not taken from the authors' results. The sample has 180,000 or so distinct CDR3 sequences on record, roughly 95% of them singletons. The ten largest clones add up to less than 0.11% of the sample.

Worth noting for this clonotype: The target of this receptor is not known. Nothing much larger sits one base from this clone, and base qualities are not available.

High-throughput TCR beta sequencing profiled peripheral blood CD8+ and CD4+ T cells from healthy donors, Susac syndrome patients and multiple sclerosis patients. Healthy donors were age- and sex-matched controls. CD8+ TEMRA cells were enriched by FACS, while bulk CD8+ and CD4+ T cells were purified by magnetic negative isolation. Blood was drawn into EDTA tubes, processed within 24 hours, and PBMCs were isolated by density gradient centrifugation. PBMCs intended for TCR sequencing were frozen in liquid nitrogen and were later thawed in a 37 degrees C water bath. The sorted or isolated CD4+, CD8+ and CD8+ TEMRA cells had a purity of 90% or higher.

The origin of this receptor is a human donor in good health. The receptor chain draws on TRBV20-1 and TRBJ2-1, and 10 bases in between align with TRBD2. The sequenced sample was CD4+ T cells from PBMCs. The CDR3 region has the sequence CSAHGGLADRYNEQFF. The sequenced DNA: TGCAGTGCCCACGGTGGACTAGCGGATCGATACAATGAGCAGTTCTTC.